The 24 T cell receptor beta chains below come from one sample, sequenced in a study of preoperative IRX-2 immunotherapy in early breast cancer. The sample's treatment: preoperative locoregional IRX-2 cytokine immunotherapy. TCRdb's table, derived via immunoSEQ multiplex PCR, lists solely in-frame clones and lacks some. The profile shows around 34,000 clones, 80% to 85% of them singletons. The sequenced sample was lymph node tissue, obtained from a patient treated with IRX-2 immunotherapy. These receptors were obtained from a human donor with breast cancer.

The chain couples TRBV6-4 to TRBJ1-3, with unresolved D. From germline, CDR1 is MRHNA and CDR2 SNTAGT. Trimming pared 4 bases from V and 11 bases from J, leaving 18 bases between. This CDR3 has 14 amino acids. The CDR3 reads CASSATDGPAAIYF. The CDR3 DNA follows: TGTGCCAGCAGTGCTACGGACGGTCCCGCCGCCATATATTTT.

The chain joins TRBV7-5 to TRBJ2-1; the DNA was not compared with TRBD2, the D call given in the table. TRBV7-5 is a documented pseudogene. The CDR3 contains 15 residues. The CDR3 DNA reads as TGTGCCAGCAGCCCTACGGGGGGCTCCTACAATGAGCAGTTCTTC. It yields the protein CASSPTGGSYNEQFF.

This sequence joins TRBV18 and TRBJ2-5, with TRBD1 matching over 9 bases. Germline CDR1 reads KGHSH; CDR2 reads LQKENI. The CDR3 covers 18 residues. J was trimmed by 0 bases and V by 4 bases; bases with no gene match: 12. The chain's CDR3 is CASSQNTAGTGNQETQYF. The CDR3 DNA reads TGTGCCAGCTCACAAAACACGGCCGGGACAGGGAACCAAGAGACCCAGTACTTC.

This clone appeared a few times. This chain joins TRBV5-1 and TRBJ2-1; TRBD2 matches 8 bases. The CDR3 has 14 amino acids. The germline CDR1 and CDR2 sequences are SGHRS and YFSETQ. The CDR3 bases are TGCCAGCAGCTCAAGGGACTAGTTGGGGAAGAGCAGTTCTTC. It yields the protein CQQLKGLVGEEQFF.

The CDR3 DNA follows: TGTGCCAGCTCACCTGAACAGGGCGAGGACGAGCAGTACTTC. Translation: CASSPEQGEDEQYF. The chain uses TRBV18 and TRBJ2-7, with D possibly matching TRBD1 (6 bases). CDR1 and CDR2 (germline): KGHSH, LQKENI. The CDR3 contains 14 residues. Trimming took off 3 bases at V and 5 bases at J, with 14 bases between the two ends.

The CDR3 protein is CAISEGGVGQPQHF. The CDR3 DNA reads as TGTGCCATCAGTGAGGGAGGGGTGGGTCAGCCCCAGCATTTT. The V gene is TRBV10-3, the J gene TRBJ1-5; tentative D call: TRBD1 (5 bases). CDR3 size: 14 residues. The germline V gene encodes CDR1 ENHRY and CDR2 SYGVKD. The V and J ends lost 2 bases and 6 bases respectively, with 11 bases between them.

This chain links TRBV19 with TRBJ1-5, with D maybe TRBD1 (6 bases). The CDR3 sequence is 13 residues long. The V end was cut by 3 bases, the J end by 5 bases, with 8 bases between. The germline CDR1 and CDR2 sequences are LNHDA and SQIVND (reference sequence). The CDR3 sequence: CASSIYRDQPQHF. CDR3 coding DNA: TGTGCCAGTAGTATCTACAGGGATCAGCCCCAGCATTTT.

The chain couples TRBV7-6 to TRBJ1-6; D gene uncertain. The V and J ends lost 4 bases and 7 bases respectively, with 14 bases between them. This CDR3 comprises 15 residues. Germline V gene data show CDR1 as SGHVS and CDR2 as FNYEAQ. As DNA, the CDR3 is TGTGCCAGCAGCTCCGACGGACTGTTCAATTCACCCCTCCACTTT. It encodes CASSSDGLFNSPLHF.

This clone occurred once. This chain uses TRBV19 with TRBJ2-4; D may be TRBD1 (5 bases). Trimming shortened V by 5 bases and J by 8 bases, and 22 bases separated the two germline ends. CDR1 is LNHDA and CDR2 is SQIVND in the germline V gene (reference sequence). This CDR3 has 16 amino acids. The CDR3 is CASSGARTPKGDIQYF. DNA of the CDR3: TGTGCCAGTAGTGGGGCACGGACCCCAAAAGGGGACATTCAGTACTTC.

CDR3 protein: CASSPSAADTQYF. CDR3 DNA sequence: TGTGCCAGCTCACCCTCTGCGGCGGATACGCAGTATTTT. The V gene is TRBV18, the J gene TRBJ2-3; unclear D gene. Between the trimmed V and J ends, which lost 3 bases and 6 bases, there was a span of 10 bases. The CDR3 extends over 13 amino acids. Per germline, CDR1 KGHSH and CDR2 LQKENI.

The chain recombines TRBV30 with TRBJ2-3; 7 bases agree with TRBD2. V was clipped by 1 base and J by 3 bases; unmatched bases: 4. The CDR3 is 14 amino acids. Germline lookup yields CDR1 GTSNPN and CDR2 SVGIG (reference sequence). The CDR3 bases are TGTGCCTGGAGTGATGGGAGGGCTACAGATACGCAGTATTTT. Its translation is CAWSDGRATDTQYF.

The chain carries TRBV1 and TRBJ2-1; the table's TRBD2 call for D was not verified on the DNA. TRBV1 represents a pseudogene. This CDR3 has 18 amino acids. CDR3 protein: CASSQDLPASGGDNEQFF. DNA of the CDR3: TGCGCCAGCAGCCAAGATCTACCGGCTAGCGGGGGGGACAATGAGCAGTTCTTC.

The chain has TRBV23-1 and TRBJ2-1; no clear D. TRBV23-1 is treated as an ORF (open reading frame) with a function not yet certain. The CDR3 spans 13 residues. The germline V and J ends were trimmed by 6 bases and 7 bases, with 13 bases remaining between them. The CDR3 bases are TGCGCCAGCAGCTCACCAACAAGGAATGAGCAGTTCTTC. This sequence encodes CASSSPTRNEQFF.

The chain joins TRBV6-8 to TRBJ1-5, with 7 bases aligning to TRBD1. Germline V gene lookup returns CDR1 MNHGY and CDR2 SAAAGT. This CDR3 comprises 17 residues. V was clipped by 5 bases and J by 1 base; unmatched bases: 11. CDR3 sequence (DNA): TGTGCCAGCAGTATCTACGGGGGCAGGGGGAGCAATCAGCCCCAGCATTTT. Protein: CASSIYGGRGSNQPQHF.

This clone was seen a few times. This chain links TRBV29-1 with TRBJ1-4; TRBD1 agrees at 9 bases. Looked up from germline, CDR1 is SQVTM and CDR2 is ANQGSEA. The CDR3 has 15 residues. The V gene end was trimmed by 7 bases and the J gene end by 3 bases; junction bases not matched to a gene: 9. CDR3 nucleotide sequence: TGCAGCGCCGAAGGACAGGGGACGGCTAATGAAAAACTGTTTTTT. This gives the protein CSAEGQGTANEKLFF.

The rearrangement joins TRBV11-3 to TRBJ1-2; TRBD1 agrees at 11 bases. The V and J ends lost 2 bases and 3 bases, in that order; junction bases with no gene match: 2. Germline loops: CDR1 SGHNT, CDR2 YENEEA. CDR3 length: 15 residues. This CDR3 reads CASSLRTGGDYGYTF. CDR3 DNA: TGTGCCAGCAGCTTACGGACAGGGGGCGACTATGGCTACACCTTC.

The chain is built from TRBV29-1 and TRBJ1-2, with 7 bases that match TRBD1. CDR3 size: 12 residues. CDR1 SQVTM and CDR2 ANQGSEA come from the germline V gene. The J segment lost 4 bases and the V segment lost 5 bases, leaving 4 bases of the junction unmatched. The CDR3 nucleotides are TGCAGCGTTACCCAGGGGGGCTATGGCTACACCTTC. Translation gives CSVTQGGYGYTF.

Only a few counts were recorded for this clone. In DNA, the CDR3 is TGTGCCACCAGCGGAGCAGGGAGGTTGTGGAACTATGGCTACACCTTC. It specifies CATSGAGRLWNYGYTF. The rearrangement uses TRBV15 and TRBJ1-2; D may be TRBD1 (5 bases). V was trimmed by 5 bases and J by 2 bases, leaving 18 bases between them. The germline CDR1 and CDR2 sequences are LNHNV and YYDKDF (reference sequence). This CDR3 contains 16 residues.

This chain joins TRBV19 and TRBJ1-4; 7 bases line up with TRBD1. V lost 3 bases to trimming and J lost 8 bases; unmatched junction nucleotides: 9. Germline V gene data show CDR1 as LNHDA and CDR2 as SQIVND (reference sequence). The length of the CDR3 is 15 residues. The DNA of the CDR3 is TGTGCCAGTAGTATTATCGGCGGAGGGGGCGAAAAACTGTTTTTT. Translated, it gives CASSIIGGGGEKLFF.

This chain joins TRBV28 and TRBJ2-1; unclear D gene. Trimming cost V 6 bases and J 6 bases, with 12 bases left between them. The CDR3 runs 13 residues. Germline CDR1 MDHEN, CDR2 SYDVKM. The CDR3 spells CASRVTSTNEQFF. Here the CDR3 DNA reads TGTGCCAGCAGGGTTACCTCGACCAATGAGCAGTTCTTC.

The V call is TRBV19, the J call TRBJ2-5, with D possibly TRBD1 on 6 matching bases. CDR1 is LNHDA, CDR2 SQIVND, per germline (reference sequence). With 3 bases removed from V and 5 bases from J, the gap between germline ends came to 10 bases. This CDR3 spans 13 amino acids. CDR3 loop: CASSINREETQYF. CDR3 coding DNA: TGTGCCAGTAGTATTAACAGGGAGGAGACCCAGTACTTC.

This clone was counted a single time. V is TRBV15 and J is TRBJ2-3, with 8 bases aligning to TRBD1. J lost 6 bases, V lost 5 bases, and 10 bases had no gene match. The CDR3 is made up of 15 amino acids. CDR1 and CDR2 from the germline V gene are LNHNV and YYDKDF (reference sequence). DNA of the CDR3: TGTGCCACCAGCGGGAGACAGGGGTACATCGATACGCAGTATTTT. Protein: CATSGRQGYIDTQYF.

The CDR3 reads CAWGVRETQYF. The CDR3, as DNA: TGTGCTTGGGGGGTGCGGGAGACCCAGTACTTC. J is TRBJ2-5 and V is TRBV30; possible D gene TRBD2, 6 bases. Germline CDR1 reads GTSNPN; CDR2 reads SVGIG (reference sequence). This CDR3 comprises 11 residues.

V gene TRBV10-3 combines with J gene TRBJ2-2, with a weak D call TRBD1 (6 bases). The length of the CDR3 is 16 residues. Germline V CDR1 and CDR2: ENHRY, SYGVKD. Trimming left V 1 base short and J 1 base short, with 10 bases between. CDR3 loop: CAISEFIQGNTGELFF. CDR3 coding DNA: TGTGCCATCAGTGAGTTCATACAGGGGAACACCGGGGAGCTGTTTTTT.